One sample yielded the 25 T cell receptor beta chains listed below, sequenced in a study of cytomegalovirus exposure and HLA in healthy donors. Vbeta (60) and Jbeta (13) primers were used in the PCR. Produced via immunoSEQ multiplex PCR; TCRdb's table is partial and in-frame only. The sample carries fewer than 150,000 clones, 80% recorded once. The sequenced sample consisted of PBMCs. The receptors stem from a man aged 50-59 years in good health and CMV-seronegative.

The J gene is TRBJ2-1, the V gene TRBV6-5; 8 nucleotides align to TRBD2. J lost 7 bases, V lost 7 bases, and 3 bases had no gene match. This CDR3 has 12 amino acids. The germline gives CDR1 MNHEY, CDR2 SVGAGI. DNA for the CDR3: TGTGCCAGCACCCGGGGGGGGAATGAGCAGTTCTTC. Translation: CASTRGGNEQFF.

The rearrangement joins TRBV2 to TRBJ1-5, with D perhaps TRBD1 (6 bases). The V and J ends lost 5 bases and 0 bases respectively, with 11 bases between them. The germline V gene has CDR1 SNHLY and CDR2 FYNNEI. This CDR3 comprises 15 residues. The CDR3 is CASSPGQTSNQPQHF. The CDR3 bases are TGTGCCAGCAGTCCCGGACAGACTAGCAATCAGCCCCAGCATTTT.

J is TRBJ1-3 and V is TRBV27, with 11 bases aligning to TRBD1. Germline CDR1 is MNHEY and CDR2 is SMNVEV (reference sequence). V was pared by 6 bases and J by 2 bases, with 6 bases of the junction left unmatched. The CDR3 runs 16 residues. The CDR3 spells CASSPMDRGPGNTIYF. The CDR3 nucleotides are TGTGCCAGCAGCCCCATGGACAGGGGGCCTGGAAACACCATATATTTT.

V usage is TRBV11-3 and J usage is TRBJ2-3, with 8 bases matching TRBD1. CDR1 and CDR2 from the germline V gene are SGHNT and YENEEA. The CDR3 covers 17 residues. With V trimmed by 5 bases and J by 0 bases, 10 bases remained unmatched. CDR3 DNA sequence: TGTGCCAGCAGCGGGAAGGGTAGGACAGGGAGCACAGATACGCAGTATTTT. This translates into CASSGKGRTGSTDTQYF.

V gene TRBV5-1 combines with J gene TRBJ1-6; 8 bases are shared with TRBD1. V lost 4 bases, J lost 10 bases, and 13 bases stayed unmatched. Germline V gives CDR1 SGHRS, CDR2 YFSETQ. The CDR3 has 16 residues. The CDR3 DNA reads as TGCGCCAGCAGCCACGAGGGGACAGGCTTAGGGTCACCCCTCCACTTT. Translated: CASSHEGTGLGSPLHF. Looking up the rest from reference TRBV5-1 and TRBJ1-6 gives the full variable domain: KAGVTQTPRYLIKTRGQQVTLSCSPISGHRSVSWYQQTPGQGLQFLFEYFSETQRNKGNFPGRFSGRQFSNSRSEMNVSTLELGDSALYLCASSHEGTGLGSPLHFGNGTRLTVT.

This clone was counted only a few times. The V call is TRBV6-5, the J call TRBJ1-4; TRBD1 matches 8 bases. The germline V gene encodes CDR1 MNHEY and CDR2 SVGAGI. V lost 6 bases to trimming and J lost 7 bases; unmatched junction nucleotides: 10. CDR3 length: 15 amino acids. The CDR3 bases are TGTGCCAGCAGGCGCACAGGGGGTTATGGTGAAAAACTGTTTTTT. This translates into CASRRTGGYGEKLFF.

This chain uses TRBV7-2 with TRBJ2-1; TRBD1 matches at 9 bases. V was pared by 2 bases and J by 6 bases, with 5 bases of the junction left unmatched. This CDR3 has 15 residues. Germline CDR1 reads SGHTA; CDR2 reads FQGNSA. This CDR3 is CASSLLGTGLNEQFF. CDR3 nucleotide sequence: TGTGCCAGCAGCTTACTAGGGACAGGGCTCAATGAGCAGTTCTTC.

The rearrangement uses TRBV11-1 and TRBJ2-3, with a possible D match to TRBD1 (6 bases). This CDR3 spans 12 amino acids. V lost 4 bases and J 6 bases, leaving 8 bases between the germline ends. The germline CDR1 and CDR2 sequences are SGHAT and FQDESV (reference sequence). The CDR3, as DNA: TGTGCCAGCAGCTCAGACAGGGATACGCAGTATTTT. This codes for CASSSDRDTQYF.

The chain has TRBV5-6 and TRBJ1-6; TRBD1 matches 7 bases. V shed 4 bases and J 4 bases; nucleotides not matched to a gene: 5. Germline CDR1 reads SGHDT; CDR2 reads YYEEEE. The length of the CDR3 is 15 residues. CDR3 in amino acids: CASSKPGQYNSPLHF. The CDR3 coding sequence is TGTGCCAGCAGCAAGCCGGGACAGTATAATTCACCCCTCCACTTT.

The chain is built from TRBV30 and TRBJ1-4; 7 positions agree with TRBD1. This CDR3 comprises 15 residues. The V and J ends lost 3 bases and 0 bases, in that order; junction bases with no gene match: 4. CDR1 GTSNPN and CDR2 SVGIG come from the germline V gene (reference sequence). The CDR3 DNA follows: TGTGCCTGGAGCCCTGGGACAGCAACTAATGAAAAACTGTTTTTT. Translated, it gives CAWSPGTATNEKLFF.

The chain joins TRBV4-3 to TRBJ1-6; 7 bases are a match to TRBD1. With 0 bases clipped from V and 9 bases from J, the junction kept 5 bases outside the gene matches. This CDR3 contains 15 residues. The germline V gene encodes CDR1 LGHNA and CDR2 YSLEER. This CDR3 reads CASSQEVRGLSPLHF. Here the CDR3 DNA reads TGCGCCAGCAGCCAAGAGGTGAGGGGGCTTTCACCCCTCCACTTT.

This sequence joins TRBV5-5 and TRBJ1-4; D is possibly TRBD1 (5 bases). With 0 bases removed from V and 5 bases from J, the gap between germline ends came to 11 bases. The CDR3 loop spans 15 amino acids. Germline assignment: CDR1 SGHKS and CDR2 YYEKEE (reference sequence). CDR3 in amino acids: CASSLVTGGNEKLFF. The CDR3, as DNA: TGTGCCAGCAGCTTGGTGACGGGGGGAAATGAAAAACTGTTTTTT.

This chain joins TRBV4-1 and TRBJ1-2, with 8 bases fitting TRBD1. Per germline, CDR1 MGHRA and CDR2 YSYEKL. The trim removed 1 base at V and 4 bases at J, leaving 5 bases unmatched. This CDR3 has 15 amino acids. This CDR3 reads CASSQADRVLYGYTF. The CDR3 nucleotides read TGCGCCAGCAGCCAAGCGGACAGGGTGCTCTATGGCTACACCTTC.

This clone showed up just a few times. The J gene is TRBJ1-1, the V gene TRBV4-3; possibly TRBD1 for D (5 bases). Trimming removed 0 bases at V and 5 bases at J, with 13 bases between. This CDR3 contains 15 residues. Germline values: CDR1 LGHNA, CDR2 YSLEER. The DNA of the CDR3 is TGCGCCAGCAGCCAAGATGCGCAGGGAGGGACTGAAGCTTTCTTT. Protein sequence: CASSQDAQGGTEAFF.

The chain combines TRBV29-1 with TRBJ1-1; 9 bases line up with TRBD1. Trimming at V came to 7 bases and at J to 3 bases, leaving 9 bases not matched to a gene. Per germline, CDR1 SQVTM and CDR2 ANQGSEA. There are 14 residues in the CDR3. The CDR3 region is CSALTGGGDTEAFF. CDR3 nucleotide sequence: TGCAGCGCCTTGACAGGGGGAGGGGACACTGAAGCTTTCTTT.

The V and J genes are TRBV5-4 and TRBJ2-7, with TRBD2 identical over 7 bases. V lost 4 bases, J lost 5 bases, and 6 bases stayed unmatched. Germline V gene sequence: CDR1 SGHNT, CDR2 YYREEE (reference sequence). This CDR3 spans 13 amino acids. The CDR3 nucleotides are TGTGCCAGCAGCCATCTAGCGGAGGACGAGCAGTACTTC. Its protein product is CASSHLAEDEQYF.

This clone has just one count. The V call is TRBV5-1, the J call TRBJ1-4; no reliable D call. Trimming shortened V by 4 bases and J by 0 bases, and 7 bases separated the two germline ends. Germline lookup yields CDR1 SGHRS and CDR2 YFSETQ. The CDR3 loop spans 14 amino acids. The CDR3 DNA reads TGCGCCAGCAGCCCAGAGGCAACTAATGAAAAACTGTTTTTT. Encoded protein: CASSPEATNEKLFF.

The CDR3 DNA is TGTGCCAGCAGCCAATCGGCCGGAGCGGGTCCCCAGCATTTT. Its translation: CASSQSAGAGPQHF. V gene TRBV7-3 combines with J gene TRBJ1-5, with no clear D. Germline values: CDR1 SGHTA, CDR2 FQGTGA. CDR3 length: 14 amino acids. V shed 5 bases and J shed 10 bases, with 18 bases lying between them.

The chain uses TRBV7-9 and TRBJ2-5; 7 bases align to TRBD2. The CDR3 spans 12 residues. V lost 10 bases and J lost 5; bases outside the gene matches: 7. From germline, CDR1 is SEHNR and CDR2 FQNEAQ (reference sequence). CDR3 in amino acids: CATSRGVETQYF. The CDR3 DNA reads TGTGCCACCTCCCGGGGGGTTGAGACCCAGTACTTC.

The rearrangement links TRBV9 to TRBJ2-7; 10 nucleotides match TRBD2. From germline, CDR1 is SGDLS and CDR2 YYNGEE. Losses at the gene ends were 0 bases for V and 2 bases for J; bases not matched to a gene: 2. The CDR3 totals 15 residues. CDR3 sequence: CASSVGSGGPYEQYF. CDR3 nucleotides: TGTGCCAGCAGCGTAGGTAGCGGGGGGCCCTACGAGCAGTACTTC.

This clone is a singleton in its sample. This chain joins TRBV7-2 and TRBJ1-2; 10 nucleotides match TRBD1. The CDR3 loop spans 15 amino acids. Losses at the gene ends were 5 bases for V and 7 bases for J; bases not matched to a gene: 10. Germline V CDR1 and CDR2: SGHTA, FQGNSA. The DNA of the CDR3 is TGTGCCAGCAGCCCGACAGACAGGGGGCAGGGTGGCTACACCTTC. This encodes CASSPTDRGQGGYTF.

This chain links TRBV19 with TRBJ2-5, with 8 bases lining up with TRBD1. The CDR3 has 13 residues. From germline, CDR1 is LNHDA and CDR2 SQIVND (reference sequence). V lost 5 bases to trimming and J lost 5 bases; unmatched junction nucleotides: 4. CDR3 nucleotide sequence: TGTGCCAGTAGTCAGGACAGGGATGAGACCCAGTACTTC. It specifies CASSQDRDETQYF.

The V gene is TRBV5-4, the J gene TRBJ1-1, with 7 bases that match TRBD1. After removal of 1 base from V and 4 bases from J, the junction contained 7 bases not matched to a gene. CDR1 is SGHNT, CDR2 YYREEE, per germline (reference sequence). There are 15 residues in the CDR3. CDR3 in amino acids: CASSLRGQSVTEAFF. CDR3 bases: TGTGCCAGCAGCTTGCGGGGACAGAGCGTCACTGAAGCTTTCTTT. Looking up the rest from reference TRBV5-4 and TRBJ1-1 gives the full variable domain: ETGVTQSPTHLIKTRGQQVTLRCSSQSGHNTVSWYQQALGQGPQFIFQYYREEENGRGNFPPRFSGLQFPNYSSELNVNALELDDSALYLCASSLRGQSVTEAFFGQGTRLTVV.

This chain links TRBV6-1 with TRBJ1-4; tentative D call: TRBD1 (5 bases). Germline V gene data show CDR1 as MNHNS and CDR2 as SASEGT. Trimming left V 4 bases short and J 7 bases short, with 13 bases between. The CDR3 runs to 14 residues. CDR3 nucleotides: TGTGCCAGCAGTGTATCAGGGCCTGGTGAAAAACTGTTTTTT. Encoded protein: CASSVSGPGEKLFF.

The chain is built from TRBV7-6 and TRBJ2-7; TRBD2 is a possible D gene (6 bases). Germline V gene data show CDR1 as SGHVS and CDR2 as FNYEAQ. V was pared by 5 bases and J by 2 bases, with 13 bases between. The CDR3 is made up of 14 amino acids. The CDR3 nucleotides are TGTGCCAGCAGCCCCCGGGTAGCGGCCTACGAGCAGTACTTC. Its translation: CASSPRVAAYEQYF.